This T cell receptor beta chain derives from a study of shared clonotypes between healthy human individuals. Overall study findings and caveats: Tissues were not sampled, only blood, and their repertoires likely differ. Larger estimated richness was generally recorded for naive subsets relative to memory subsets.

Some clones are missing from TCRdb's copy, which holds only in-frame ones; the method was immunoSEQ multiplex PCR. The table shows fewer than 200,000 clones, with over 50% occurring only once. For this clone: The antigen is not known.

Trimming stripped 7 bases from V and 0 bases from J, with 16 bases between. The CDR3 is 15 amino acids. CDR1 and CDR2 from the germline V gene are SGHRS and YFSETQ. The sample taken for sequencing was memory CD4+ T cells sorted from blood. Subset denoted: CD45RA-negative fraction. The chain has TRBV5-1 and TRBJ1-1; D gene unclear. This sequence was found in a young man in good health. Here the CDR3 DNA reads TGCGCCAGCTCTCTATCTCCACAGCTGAACACTGAAGCTTTCTTT. Its protein is CASSLSPQLNTEAFF.